This T cell receptor beta chain was found in a study of shared clonotypes between healthy human individuals. The ends were cut back, 0 bases at V and 0 bases at J, with 6 bases in the middle. Germline V lookup: CDR1 SGHRS, CDR2 YFSETQ. CDR3 length: 15 amino acids. Study findings and constraints: Sequencing depth was predicted to influence how clonotypes are shared among donors.

HIV-negative, healthy adults without recent acute infections or vaccinations were the donors. On this clone itself: The antigen remains unidentified.

In replicate PCRs of unsorted PBMC, approximately 320 ng DNA, tens of thousands of T cell genomes, was used. Clones were read by immunoSEQ multiplex PCR, and TCRdb kept only the in-frame ones, dropping some. The sample carries about 480,000 clones, about 79% recorded once. The TCR sequence derives from a woman aged 35 to 49 in good health. Some clones in this sample may be carry-over from other donors' samples. This chain connects TRBV5-1 to TRBJ2-2; D is undetermined. The specimen was PBMCs. This chain's CDR3 is CASSLGETNTGELFF. CDR3 in DNA: TGCGCCAGCAGCTTGGGGGAAACGAACACCGGGGAGCTGTTTTTT.